The 25 T cell receptor beta chains below come from one sample, sequenced in a study of blood T cells in healthy people across ages. Through a sample-barcoded 5' primer and a J-beta primer mix, a second PCR was run for 7 to 11 cycles. Each CDR3 protein is one row after TCRdb ran MiXCR on the 5' RACE reads. The sample consists of over 1,300,000 distinct CDR3 sequences, roughly 64% of them appearing once. Sequencing was done on a sample of blood. Receptors originate from a man younger than 35 in good health.

This chain links TRBV7-9 with TRBJ2-1; 8 nucleotides align to TRBD1. V trimming: 5 bases; J trimming: 5 bases; junction bases outside the gene matches: 8. CDR1 is SEHNR, CDR2 FQNEAQ, per germline (reference sequence). This CDR3 has 15 residues. The DNA of the CDR3 is TGTGCCAGCAGCAAACCGGGACAGGCCGACAATGAGCAGTTCTTC. Protein: CASSKPGQADNEQFF.

J is TRBJ1-6 and V is TRBV27; 7 bases map to TRBD1. CDR3 size: 14 residues. Trimming took 5 bases from V and 10 from J; bases not matched to a gene: 8. CDR1 is MNHEY and CDR2 is SMNVEV in the germline V gene (reference sequence). This CDR3 reads CASSRDSLSSPLHF. Written as DNA, the CDR3 is TGTGCCAGCAGTCGGGACAGCCTTAGCTCACCCCTCCACTTT.

The rearrangement uses TRBV29-1 and TRBJ2-1, with D possibly matching TRBD2 (5 bases). Near its end, the DNA agrees better with TRBJ2-7, so the J call may be wrong. The CDR3 runs 12 residues. The V gene's germline CDR1 is SQVTM and CDR2 ANQGSEA. CDR3 nucleotides: TGCAGCGTTGAAGTCTCGGGGAATGAGCAGTACTTC. Its protein is CSVEVSGNEQYF.

This sequence joins TRBV29-1 and TRBJ2-3, with D perhaps TRBD1 (6 bases). The CDR3 spans 13 residues. Trimming left V 6 bases short and J 3 bases short, with 13 bases between. The germline V gene has CDR1 SQVTM and CDR2 ANQGSEA. CDR3 amino acids: CSVLRQATDTQYF. In nucleotides, the CDR3 is TGCAGCGTCCTTAGACAGGCTACAGATACGCAGTATTTT.

The chain employs TRBV27 and TRBJ1-4; weak D call: TRBD1 (6 bases). The CDR3 loop spans 15 amino acids. Trimming pared 6 bases from V and 10 bases from J, leaving 21 bases between. Per germline, CDR1 MNHEY and CDR2 SMNVEV (reference sequence). The CDR3 nucleotides read TGTGCCAGCAGGCCACCCGGGACAAAGTCCCGAAAACTGTTTTTT. Translated, it gives CASRPPGTKSRKLFF. Using reference TRBV27 and TRBJ1-4 for the parts outside the CDR3, the full variable domain is EAQVTQNPRYLITVTGKKLTVTCSQNMNHEYMSWYRQDPGLGLRQIYYSMNVEVTDKGDVPEGYKVSRKEKRNFPLILESPSPNQTSLYFCASRPPGTKSRKLFFGSGTQLSVL.

The J gene is TRBJ2-3, the V gene TRBV5-4; possibly TRBD2 for D (6 bases). Germline V gives CDR1 SGHNT, CDR2 YYREEE (reference sequence). The length of the CDR3 is 12 residues. V lost 3 bases and J lost 12, with 14 bases in between. CDR3 nucleotide sequence: TGTGCCAGCAGCTCGGGGACTCTTCCTCAGTATTTT. Translating it yields CASSSGTLPQYF. Complete variable domain (other parts from reference TRBV5-4 and TRBJ2-3): ETGVTQSPTHLIKTRGQQVTLRCSSQSGHNTVSWYQQALGQGPQFIFQYYREEENGRGNFPPRFSGLQFPNYSSELNVNALELDDSALYLCASSSGTLPQYFGPGTRLTVL.

This clonotype was counted only a few times. CDR3 protein: CASRYRGPLSYEQYF. CDR3 DNA: TGTGCCAGCAGATACAGGGGTCCACTCTCCTACGAGCAGTACTTC. This rearrangement joins TRBV28 to TRBJ2-7, with 7 bases lining up with TRBD1. The germline CDR1 and CDR2 sequences are MDHEN and SYDVKM. The ends lost 6 bases at V and 0 bases at J; junction bases unmatched: 8. CDR3 length equals 15 residues. The entire variable domain, with the rest obtained from reference TRBV28 and TRBJ2-7, is as follows: DVKVTQSSRYLVKRTGEKVFLECVQDMDHENMFWYRQDPGLGLRLIYFSYDVKMKEKGDIPEGYSVSREKKERFSLILESASTNQTSMYLCASRYRGPLSYEQYFGPGTRLTVT.

This sequence joins TRBV12-3 or TRBV12-4 and TRBJ2-6; TRBD1 agrees at 10 bases. This CDR3 has 18 residues. J gave up 0 bases and V 6 bases, and 8 bases lay outside the gene matches. This CDR3 reads CASRSDRGLVSGANVLTF. The DNA for the CDR3 is TGTGCCAGCAGATCGGACAGGGGGTTGGTCTCTGGGGCCAACGTCCTGACTTTC.

The genes are TRBV12-3 or TRBV12-4 and TRBJ1-1; unclear D gene. V dropped 7 bases and J dropped 7 bases, with 19 bases sitting between them. This CDR3 contains 14 residues. The CDR3 spells CASKRRVSDVEAFF. In nucleotides, the CDR3 is TGTGCCAGCAAGCGAAGGGTTTCGGACGTTGAAGCTTTCTTT.

V gene TRBV5-1 combines with J gene TRBJ2-5; no definite D call. The J call may not be correct, given that the DNA end is closer to TRBJ2-7. This CDR3 is 15 amino acids long. Germline values: CDR1 SGHRS, CDR2 YFSETQ. The chain's CDR3 is CASSLEVGSHYEQYF. The CDR3 coding sequence is TGCGCCAGCAGCTTGGAGGTAGGGTCGCACTACGAGCAGTACTTC.

V gene TRBV6-5 combines with J gene TRBJ2-2; possibly TRBD2 for D (6 bases). Germline V CDR1 and CDR2: MNHEY, SVGAGI. The CDR3 runs to 15 residues. V lost 4 bases and J lost 4, with 13 bases in between. In DNA, the CDR3 is TGTGCCAGCAGTTCCCTCGGGGGAGGCACCGGGGAGCTGTTTTTT. It is translated as CASSSLGGGTGELFF.

This clonotype was recorded many times. The rearrangement links TRBV7-9 to TRBJ1-1, with unresolved D. The V gene's germline CDR1 is SEHNR and CDR2 FQNEAQ (reference sequence). CDR3 size: 14 residues. V lost 1 base and J lost 1, with 7 bases in between. CDR3 sequence reads: CASSLGTENTEAFF. CDR3 nucleotides: TGTGCCAGCAGCTTAGGGACCGAGAACACTGAAGCTTTCTTT.

V is TRBV24-1 and J is TRBJ2-3; D remains ambiguous. Germline values: CDR1 KGHDR, CDR2 SFDVKD. The ends were cut back, 6 bases at V and 3 bases at J, with 15 bases in the middle. There are 15 residues in the CDR3. CDR3 DNA: TGTGCCACCAGTCGACCCTATGGGGAAACAGATACGCAGTATTTT. Protein sequence: CATSRPYGETDTQYF.

The chain couples TRBV5-4 to TRBJ1-1, with a weak D call TRBD1 (6 bases). The germline gives CDR1 SGHNT, CDR2 YYREEE (reference sequence). Trimming pared 4 bases from V and 6 bases from J, leaving 13 bases between. The CDR3 covers 13 residues. CDR3 bases: TGTGCCAGCAGCGCGGACAGCTGGGCTGAAGCTTTCTTT. Translating it yields CASSADSWAEAFF.

The chain couples TRBV20-1 to TRBJ2-3; D unresolved. The germline V gene has CDR1 DFQATT and CDR2 SNEGSKA (reference sequence). V lost 5 bases and J lost 0, with 18 bases in between. The CDR3 runs 16 residues. Here the CDR3 DNA reads TGCAGTGCTCCACGAGTAACCCTCAAAAGCACAGATACGCAGTATTTT. Protein: CSAPRVTLKSTDTQYF.

The J gene is TRBJ2-7, the V gene TRBV6-5; D not resolved. Trimming left V 5 bases short and J 3 bases short, with 11 bases between. Germline V gene data show CDR1 as MNHEY and CDR2 as SVGAGI. This CDR3 spans 13 amino acids. CDR3 loop: CASSRDGVYEQYF. DNA of the CDR3: TGTGCCAGCAGTCGAGATGGGGTCTACGAGCAGTACTTC.

V and J are TRBV5-5 and TRBJ2-1, with D perhaps TRBD2 (7 bases). The CDR3 runs 16 residues. CDR1 SGHKS and CDR2 YYEKEE come from the germline V gene (reference sequence). Trimming removed 0 bases from V and 3 bases from J, with 13 bases in between. CDR3 protein: CASSLGGGERYNEQFF. Written as DNA, the CDR3 is TGTGCCAGCAGCTTGGGAGGGGGGGAGCGCTACAATGAGCAGTTCTTC.

The V call is TRBV11-2, the J call TRBJ2-3, with TRBD2 as a possible D gene (6 bases). Trimming stripped 3 bases from V and 1 base from J, with 17 bases between. This CDR3 region has 17 residues. Per the germline V gene, CDR1 is SGHAT and CDR2 is FQNNGV. In DNA, the CDR3 is TGTGCCAGCAGCTTCGGAGGGTGGGAGGTCCGCACAGATACGCAGTATTTT. Protein sequence: CASSFGGWEVRTDTQYF.

This clonotype was recorded many times. The chain recombines TRBV6-2 or TRBV6-3 with TRBJ2-6, with D tentatively TRBD2 (5 bases). The CDR3 spans 15 residues. From germline, CDR1 is MNHEY and CDR2 SVGEGT. Trimming cost V 2 bases and J 0 bases, with 5 bases left between them. The CDR3 bases are TGTGCCAGCAGTTACGGGAGCTCTGGGGCCAACGTCCTGACTTTC. This encodes CASSYGSSGANVLTF.

The gene calls are TRBV29-1 and TRBJ2-3; D call uncertain. V lost 3 bases to trimming and J lost 5 bases, with 12 bases between them. Per germline, CDR1 SQVTM and CDR2 ANQGSEA. The CDR3 sequence is 13 residues long. CDR3 in DNA: TGCAGCGTTGATAAGGCTACTCTAGATACGCAGTATTTT. This codes for CSVDKATLDTQYF.

Note on this clonotype: A junction boundary mismatches the germline segment, possibly from a read error. The gene calls are TRBV6-2 or TRBV6-3 and TRBJ1-6; 7 bases agree with TRBD1. This CDR3 has 14 amino acids. CDR1 and CDR2 (germline): MNHEY, SVGEGT. This CDR3 reads CASSYGTVNSPPHF. CDR3 sequence (DNA): TGTGCCAGCAGTTACGGGACAGTGAATTCACCCCCCCACTTT.

This clonotype appeared many times. V is TRBV7-2 and J is TRBJ2-1; D is possibly TRBD2 (7 bases). The CDR3 runs to 15 residues. Trimming cost V 1 base and J 4 bases, with 11 bases left between them. Per the germline V gene, CDR1 is SGHTA and CDR2 is FQGNSA. CDR3 loop: CASSLDGGRYNEQFF. The CDR3 DNA follows: TGTGCCAGCAGCTTAGACGGGGGGCGATACAATGAGCAGTTCTTC. Supplemented by reference TRBV7-2 and TRBJ2-1, the full variable domain reads GAGVSQSPSNKVTEKGKDVELRCDPISGHTALYWYRQSLGQGLEFLIYFQGNSAPDKSGLPSDRFSAERTGGSVSTLTIQRTQQEDSAVYLCASSLDGGRYNEQFFGPGTRLTVL.

The chain recombines TRBV20-1 with TRBJ2-1; 7 bases are shared with TRBD1. The CDR3 is 13 amino acids. Per the germline V gene, CDR1 is DFQATT and CDR2 is SNEGSKA (reference sequence). The trim removed 0 bases at V and 6 bases at J, leaving 2 bases unmatched. Here the CDR3 reads CSAREAGGNEQFF. For the CDR3, the DNA is TGCAGTGCTAGAGAGGCAGGGGGCAATGAGCAGTTCTTC.

The rearrangement joins TRBV7-9 to TRBJ2-7, with a weak D call TRBD2 (5 bases). This CDR3 has 13 residues. CDR1 is SEHNR, CDR2 FQNEAQ, per germline (reference sequence). The V gene lost 5 bases and the J gene lost 1 base, with 9 bases spanning the gap. This CDR3 is CASSRTESYEQYF. The CDR3 DNA follows: TGTGCCAGCAGCCGGACTGAATCCTACGAGCAGTACTTC. The complete variable domain, with remaining parts taken from reference TRBV7-9 and TRBJ2-7, reads DTGVSQNPRHKITKRGQNVTFRCDPISEHNRLYWYRQTLGQGPEFLTYFQNEAQLEKSRLLSDRFSAERPKGSFSTLEIQRTEQGDSAMYLCASSRTESYEQYFGPGTRLTVT.

The chain links TRBV6-1 to TRBJ2-3; no definite D call. This CDR3 region has 15 residues. V was clipped by 7 bases and J by 0 bases, with 14 bases between them. Germline values: CDR1 MNHNS, CDR2 SASEGT. CDR3 DNA sequence: TGTGCCAGCACACTGCCTTTTGGTAGCACAGATACGCAGTATTTT. Residues: CASTLPFGSTDTQYF.